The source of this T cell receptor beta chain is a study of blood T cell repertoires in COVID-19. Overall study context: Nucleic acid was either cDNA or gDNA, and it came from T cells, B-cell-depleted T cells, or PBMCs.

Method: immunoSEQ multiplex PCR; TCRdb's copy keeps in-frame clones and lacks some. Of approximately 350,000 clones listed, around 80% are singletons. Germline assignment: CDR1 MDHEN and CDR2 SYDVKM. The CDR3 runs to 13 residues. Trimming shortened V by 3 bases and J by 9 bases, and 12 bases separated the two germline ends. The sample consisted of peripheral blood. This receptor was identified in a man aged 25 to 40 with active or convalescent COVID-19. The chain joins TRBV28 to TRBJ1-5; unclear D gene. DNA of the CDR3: TGTGCCAGCAGTTTCGCGGGCAAGGGGCCCCAGCATTTT. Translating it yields CASSFAGKGPQHF.